A single sample is the source of the 6 T cell receptor beta chains below, sequenced in a study of cytomegalovirus exposure and HLA in healthy donors. Use of 60 Vbeta and 13 Jbeta primers characterized the PCR. Profiled with immunoSEQ multiplex PCR; TCRdb holds only in-frame clones, not every one. The table lists around 110,000 clones, about 86% of them singletons. The specimen sequenced was PBMCs. The receptors stem from a woman in her thirties in good health and CMV-seronegative.

The CDR3 reads CASNWETDRGGTDTQYF. CDR3 bases: TGTGCCAGCAACTGGGAAACGGACAGGGGTGGTACAGATACGCAGTATTTT. The J gene is TRBJ2-3, the V gene TRBV11-3, with TRBD1 identical over 9 bases. The germline V gene has CDR1 SGHNT and CDR2 YENEEA. This CDR3 has 17 residues. Unmatched junction bases numbered 14, after V lost 7 bases and J lost 3 bases.

The chain links TRBV28 to TRBJ1-6, with 9 positions matching TRBD1. The CDR3 contains 14 residues. The trim removed 6 bases at V and 7 bases at J, leaving 4 bases unmatched. Germline V gives CDR1 MDHEN, CDR2 SYDVKM. CDR3 bases: TGTGCCAGCAGCTCCGGGACAGGGAATTCACCCCTCCACTTT. It codes for CASSSGTGNSPLHF.

The chain combines TRBV4-3 with TRBJ1-2; 8 bases match TRBD1. The CDR3 runs 15 residues. The V gene end was trimmed by 0 bases and the J gene end by 8 bases; junction bases not matched to a gene: 8. Germline CDR1 and CDR2: LGHNA and YSLEER. In nucleotides, the CDR3 is TGCGCCAGCAGCCAAGACCCGGCGACAGGGGACGGCTACACCTTC. Its protein product is CASSQDPATGDGYTF.

The rearrangement uses TRBV5-4 and TRBJ2-7, with D perhaps TRBD1 (5 bases). V was shortened by 2 bases and J by 6 bases, with 9 bases between the two germline ends. The CDR3 runs 12 residues. In germline, CDR1 is SGHNT, CDR2 YYREEE (reference sequence). For the CDR3, the DNA is TGTGCCAGCAGCTTTCCCCAGGGCGAGCAGTACTTC. Residues: CASSFPQGEQYF.

This rearrangement joins TRBV27 to TRBJ2-5; perhaps TRBD2 as D (5 bases). The J call is uncertain, as TRBJ2-7 better fits the DNA end. Germline assignment: CDR1 MNHEY and CDR2 SMNVEV (reference sequence). CDR3 length: 16 residues. CDR3 DNA sequence: TGTGCCAGCAGTTTACGTGTTGGAGGCTGGGCCTACGAGCAGTACTTC. It is translated as CASSLRVGGWAYEQYF.

The chain is built from TRBV27 and TRBJ2-1; no firm D call. The ends were cut back, 3 bases at V and 1 base at J, with 10 bases in the middle. From germline, CDR1 is MNHEY and CDR2 SMNVEV (reference sequence). The CDR3 extends over 15 amino acids. CDR3 loop: CASSFEARSYNEQFF. The CDR3 DNA reads as TGTGCCAGCAGTTTTGAGGCCAGATCCTACAATGAGCAGTTCTTC.